Included here is one T cell receptor (beta chain) sequence, with context. This CDR3 spans 14 amino acids. V dropped 4 bases and J dropped 3 bases, with 11 bases sitting between them. Germline CDR1 reads LGHNA; CDR2 reads YNFKEQ. The data belong to a study of control samples from healthy donors and cancer patients. Libraries were prepared by immunoSEQ multiplex PCR; TCRdb keeps only in-frame clonotypes and omits some of them. The profile shows 150,000 to 200,000 clones, about 90% of them singletons. Sequencing input: blood. The receptor was derived from a woman aged 25 to 39 in good health. This chain joins TRBV4-2 and TRBJ2-3; D may be TRBD1 (6 bases). CDR3 region: CASSPTGITDTQYF. CDR3 nucleotide sequence: TGTGCCAGCAGCCCTACAGGGATTACAGATACGCAGTATTTT.